This is a list of T cell receptor beta chains from one sample in a study of CD8 T cells in ankylosing spondylitis. TCRdb re-called the 5' RACE reads with MiXCR, one entry per CDR3 protein. Here the sample spans under 300,000 distinct CDR3 sequences, about 10% being singletons. Specimen: blood, either unsorted or a sorted T cell fraction (not recorded which). These receptors came from a male donor with ankylosing spondylitis or in good health (not recorded which). The CDR3 runs from the conserved cysteine through the conserved F or W. The D gene is left open where the match is weak. A row's size may be missing; if present it is once, few, many or a size class.

J gene: TRBJ2-1
clone size: many
V gene: TRBV21-1
D gene: NA
CDR3 DNA: TGTGCCAGCAGCAACCCGAAAGGGTCGGATAATGAGCAGTTCTTC
CDR3 protein: CASSNPKGSDNEQFF

J gene: TRBJ1-5
clone size: many
V gene: TRBV10-3
D gene: NA
CDR3 DNA: TGTGCCATCAGTGAGATCCAGTATCAGCCCCAGCATTTT
CDR3 protein: CAISEIQYQPQHF

J gene: TRBJ2-1
clone size: few
V gene: TRBV11-2
D gene: NA
CDR3 DNA: TGTGCCAGCAGCTTAGCGGTGAGGGTAACGAATGAGCAGTTCTTC
CDR3 protein: CASSLAVRVTNEQFF

J gene: TRBJ1-1
clone size: many
V gene: TRBV6-5
D gene: NA
CDR3 DNA: TGTGCCAGCAGTTACTCAACACTGAACACTGAAGCTTTCTTT
CDR3 protein: CASSYSTLNTEAFF

J gene: TRBJ2-7
clone size: few
V gene: TRBV14
D gene: NA
CDR3 DNA: TGTGCCAGCAGCCATGACCTTACGAAGCAGTACTTC
CDR3 protein: CASSHDLTKQYF

J gene: TRBJ2-1
clone size: few
V gene: TRBV5-1
D gene: NA
CDR3 DNA: TGCGCCAGCAGCTTTACCGGCGGGGCTGAGCAGTTCTTC
CDR3 protein: CASSFTGGAEQFF

J gene: TRBJ1-1
clone size: few
V gene: TRBV7-9
D gene: TRBD1
CDR3 DNA: TGTGCCAGCAGACCAAAGGACAGGGTGGGCACTGAAGCTTTCTTT
CDR3 protein: CASRPKDRVGTEAFF

J gene: TRBJ1-2
clone size: few
V gene: TRBV30
D gene: NA
CDR3 DNA: TGTGCCTGGAGTGTCGGCACAAACTATGGCTACACCTTC
CDR3 protein: CAWSVGTNYGYTF

J gene: TRBJ2-5
clone size: few
V gene: TRBV30
D gene: TRBD2
CDR3 DNA: TGTGCCTGGAGTGCCATAGCGGGAGGGCCAGGGGAGACCCAGTACTTC
CDR3 protein: CAWSAIAGGPGETQYF

J gene: TRBJ2-5
clone size: few
V gene: TRBV5-1
D gene: TRBD1
CDR3 DNA: TGCGCCAGCAGCTTGACCGACAGGGTGGGGGAGACCCAGTACTTC
CDR3 protein: CASSLTDRVGETQYF

J gene: TRBJ2-7
clone size: NA
V gene: TRBV7-9
D gene: TRBD1
CDR3 DNA: TGTGCCAGCAGCAAGGGACAGGGAGGGTACGAGCAGTACTTC
CDR3 protein: CASSKGQGGYEQYF

J gene: TRBJ2-7
clone size: NA
V gene: TRBV18
D gene: TRBD2
CDR3 DNA: TGTGCCAGCTCACCCTCACTAGCGGGTGCAACCTACGAGCAGTACTTC
CDR3 protein: CASSPSLAGATYEQYF

J gene: TRBJ1-2
clone size: few
V gene: TRBV28
D gene: NA
CDR3 DNA: TGTGCCAGCAGTTTAGGGGATCTCGAAGGCTACACCTTC
CDR3 protein: CASSLGDLEGYTF

J gene: TRBJ2-1
clone size: NA
V gene: TRBV5-1
D gene: NA
CDR3 DNA: TGCGCCAGCAGTCCGGCAGATCCGTACAATGAGCAGTTCTTC
CDR3 protein: CASSPADPYNEQFF

J gene: TRBJ2-7
clone size: many
V gene: TRBV20-1
D gene: TRBD2
CDR3 DNA: TGCAGTGCCCGATACCCAGATCCGGGACTATACGAGCAGTACTTC
CDR3 protein: CSARYPDPGLYEQYF

J gene: TRBJ2-1
clone size: many
V gene: TRBV6-1
D gene: NA
CDR3 DNA: TGTGCCAGCAGTCCCACACCAAACAATGAGCAGTTCTTC
CDR3 protein: CASSPTPNNEQFF

J gene: TRBJ2-1
clone size: many
V gene: TRBV15
D gene: NA
CDR3 DNA: TGTGCCACCAGCAGAGTGCAGGGGATCTTTCTCAATGAGCAGTTCTTC
CDR3 protein: CATSRVQGIFLNEQFF

J gene: TRBJ1-4
clone size: many
V gene: TRBV29-1
D gene: NA
CDR3 DNA: TGCAGCGTTGGGGCGGCGTCTGGGGAAAAACTGTTTTTT
CDR3 protein: CSVGAASGEKLFF

J gene: TRBJ1-4
clone size: many
V gene: TRBV4-1
D gene: NA
CDR3 DNA: TGCGCCAGCAGCCCATTAGGCGGGGGCAGGGAAAAACTGTTTTTT
CDR3 protein: CASSPLGGGREKLFF

J gene: TRBJ2-1
clone size: many
V gene: TRBV3-1
D gene: NA
CDR3 DNA: TGTGCCAGCAACACTAGAGGAAGCCCCTACAATGAGCAGTTCTTC
CDR3 protein: CASNTRGSPYNEQFF

J gene: TRBJ2-1
clone size: few
V gene: TRBV7-9
D gene: NA
CDR3 DNA: TGTGCCAGCAGCTTTCCCCATACCGGGTCCTACAATGAGCAGTTCTTC
CDR3 protein: CASSFPHTGSYNEQFF

J gene: TRBJ2-7
clone size: few
V gene: TRBV9
D gene: TRBD1
CDR3 DNA: TGTGCCAGCAGCGTGACAGGGACGGGACAGCAGTACTTC
CDR3 protein: CASSVTGTGQQYF

J gene: TRBJ2-1
clone size: few
V gene: TRBV7-6
D gene: TRBD1
CDR3 DNA: TGTGCCAGCAGCTTAACTCTTGGGACAGCGAGCTCCTACAATGAGCAGTTCTTC
CDR3 protein: CASSLTLGTASSYNEQFF

J gene: TRBJ1-5
clone size: many
V gene: TRBV6-1
D gene: NA
CDR3 DNA: TGTGCCAGCAACGATGATGGGGACGGGGGGAGTCAGCCCCAGCATTTT
CDR3 protein: CASNDDGDGGSQPQHF

J gene: TRBJ2-7
clone size: many
V gene: TRBV20-1
D gene: NA
CDR3 DNA: TGCAGTGCCGTCCAGGGGGGTATGTGGCAGTACTTC
CDR3 protein: CSAVQGGMWQYF

J gene: TRBJ1-5
clone size: many
V gene: TRBV29-1
D gene: NA
CDR3 DNA: TGCAGCGCCTCCCTAGATAGCAATCAGCCCCAGCATTTT
CDR3 protein: CSASLDSNQPQHF

J gene: TRBJ1-1
clone size: many
V gene: TRBV7-6
D gene: NA
CDR3 DNA: TGTGCCAGCAGCCCGTCGGTCGTAACCAGGGAAGCTTTCTTT
CDR3 protein: CASSPSVVTREAFF

J gene: TRBJ2-1
clone size: many
V gene: TRBV20-1
D gene: NA
CDR3 DNA: TGCAGTGCTATATGGGACTCAAACTACAATGAGCAGTTCTTC
CDR3 protein: CSAIWDSNYNEQFF

J gene: TRBJ2-1
clone size: many
V gene: TRBV7-9
D gene: NA
CDR3 DNA: TGTGCCAGCAGCTTTGGGGGACTCCCCTACAATGAGCAGTTCTTC
CDR3 protein: CASSFGGLPYNEQFF

J gene: TRBJ1-1
clone size: few
V gene: TRBV21-1
D gene: NA
CDR3 DNA: TGTGCCAGCAGCAAAGAAGGGCAAAACACTGAAGCTTTCTTT
CDR3 protein: CASSKEGQNTEAFF

J gene: TRBJ2-3
clone size: many
V gene: TRBV5-1
D gene: TRBD2
CDR3 DNA: TGCGCCAGCAGCGGTATCGGGAGGGCCCTAACAGATACGCAGTATTTT
CDR3 protein: CASSGIGRALTDTQYF

J gene: TRBJ2-3
clone size: NA
V gene: TRBV27
D gene: TRBD2
CDR3 DNA: TGTGCCAGCAGTTCGGGACTAGTCCGTTACTACACAGATACGCAGTATTTT
CDR3 protein: CASSSGLVRYYTDTQYF

J gene: TRBJ1-5
clone size: many
V gene: TRBV3-1
D gene: TRBD1
CDR3 DNA: TGTGCCAGCAGCCAAGGGACAGGGGGACAGCCCCAGCATTTT
CDR3 protein: CASSQGTGGQPQHF

J gene: TRBJ2-7
clone size: many
V gene: TRBV5-5
D gene: NA
CDR3 DNA: TGTGCCAGCAGCTCCGGACCCGGGGCCACCTACGAGCAGTACTTC
CDR3 protein: CASSSGPGATYEQYF